This T cell receptor (beta chain) was identified in a study of esophageal squamous cell carcinoma under preoperative chemotherapy. Via MiXCR, TCRdb re-called the PCR reads, giving one row per CDR3 protein. This table holds some 11,000 distinct CDR3 sequences, roughly 60% found once. V was cut by 4 bases and J by 5 bases, with 11 bases left in between. CDR3 size: 14 residues. CDR1 and CDR2 (germline): MRHNA, SNTAGT. This clonotype has a handful of counts. Time point here: after preoperative PTX-NDP chemotherapy. V is TRBV6-4 and J is TRBJ2-2; tentatively, D is TRBD2 (5 bases). The source is a human donor with esophageal squamous cell carcinoma. The donor label of this sample is uncertain. This specimen was acquired from a patient given preoperative chemotherapy. The CDR3 spells CASSVSAETGELFF. In DNA form, the CDR3 reads TGTGCCAGCAGTGTATCAGCGGAGACCGGGGAGCTGTTTTTT.